Below are 6 T cell receptor beta chains sequenced from a single sample in a study of CD8 T cells in ankylosing spondylitis. The study's findings and limits: Ankylosing spondylitis blood seemed to carry a telltale TCR beta motif made of under 10 highly homologous variants.

TCRdb passed the 5' RACE reads through MiXCR, listing each CDR3 protein once. The table has 300,000 to 400,000 distinct CDR3 sequences, 20% to 25% seen once; the top ten hold about a sixth. For these TCRs, the target antigens are not known. Sequenced sample: blood, either unsorted or a sorted T cell fraction (not recorded which). The receptors originated from a male donor with ankylosing spondylitis.

The rearrangement uses TRBV29-1 and TRBJ2-5, with D tentatively TRBD1 or TRBD2 (5 bases each). There are 13 residues in the CDR3. Germline V gives CDR1 SQVTM, CDR2 ANQGSEA. The germline V and J ends were trimmed by 4 bases and 5 bases, with 14 bases remaining between them. The CDR3 DNA reads as TGCAGCGTTGGGGTGGGGGTAGCGGAGACCCAGTACTTC. It translates to CSVGVGVAETQYF.

This clonotype showed up just a few times. The rearrangement joins TRBV28 to TRBJ2-1, with D unclear. From germline, CDR1 is MDHEN and CDR2 SYDVKM. Trimming removed 8 bases at V and 4 bases at J, with 21 bases between. This CDR3 comprises 16 residues. DNA for the CDR3: TGTGCCAGCCTCCCCTCCTATAGGGAAGTATACAATGAGCAGTTCTTC. Its translation: CASLPSYREVYNEQFF.

In regard to this clonotype: At one of its ends the junction is not consistent with the germline gene, which may arise from a read error. The genes are TRBV7-7 and TRBJ2-5, with TRBD1 matching 10 bases. The germline V gene encodes CDR1 SSHAT and CDR2 FNYEAQ (reference sequence). This CDR3 comprises 15 residues. The CDR3 DNA is TGTGCTAGCAGCTTACAGGGACAGGGGAAAGAGACCCAGTACTTC. As protein: CASSLQGQGKETQYF.

This clonotype was counted ten times or more. This chain connects TRBV20-1 to TRBJ1-1, with D maybe TRBD1 (5 bases). CDR1 DFQATT and CDR2 SNEGSKA come from the germline V gene (reference sequence). Trimming stripped 5 bases from V and 11 bases from J, with 12 bases between. The CDR3 has 10 residues. The CDR3 bases are TGCAGTGCTGGGGGTCTTGGGGCTTTCTTT. This encodes CSAGGLGAFF.

This clonotype showed up just a few times. This chain joins TRBV5-5 and TRBJ2-2; the match to TRBD1 covers 7 bases. Germline V gene lookup returns CDR1 SGHKS and CDR2 YYEKEE (reference sequence). The CDR3 totals 15 residues. Trimming at V came to 4 bases and at J to 5 bases, leaving 8 bases not matched to a gene. The CDR3 region is CASSARTGLTGELFF. For the CDR3, the DNA is TGTGCCAGCAGCGCAAGGACAGGCTTAACCGGGGAGCTGTTTTTT.

The chain uses TRBV7-2 and TRBJ1-4, with TRBD1 matching over 8 bases. CDR1 and CDR2 (germline): SGHTA, FQGNSA. CDR3 length equals 17 residues. J gave up 5 bases and V 5 bases, and 13 bases lay outside the gene matches. The CDR3 sequence is CASSPYLRGLRNEKLFF. The CDR3 DNA reads TGTGCCAGCAGCCCTTACCTCAGGGGGCTACGAAATGAAAAACTGTTTTTT. Supplemented by reference TRBV7-2 and TRBJ1-4, the full variable domain reads GAGVSQSPSNKVTEKGKDVELRCDPISGHTALYWYRQSLGQGLEFLIYFQGNSAPDKSGLPSDRFSAERTGGSVSTLTIQRTQQEDSAVYLCASSPYLRGLRNEKLFFGSGTQLSVL.